Given below is one TCR beta chain in context. Antigen: not known. The protocol was immunoSEQ multiplex PCR, while the TCRdb copy is restricted to in-frame clones and leaves out a portion. The repertoire holds tens of thousands of clones, with about 76% as singletons. This specimen belongs to a study of T cells after posttransplantation cyclophosphamide. Findings and limits, study-wide: Tissue-infiltrating T cells from skin or gut overlapped little with blood T cells.

The germline gives CDR1 SQVTM, CDR2 ANQGSEA. The CDR3 loop spans 14 amino acids. Trimming stripped 3 bases from V and 5 bases from J, with 17 bases between. Sequencing was done on a sample of memory CD4+ T cells sorted from PBMCs. The gene calls are TRBV29-1 and TRBJ2-7; D perhaps matches TRBD1 (5 bases). This sequence originates from a woman aged 55 to 70 in good health, CMV-negative, and a related stem cell transplant donor. In nucleotides, the CDR3 is TGCAGCGTTGAGTATCCAGGGTCCCAAGACGAGCAGTACTTC. It is translated as CSVEYPGSQDEQYF.